Listed here are 20 T cell receptor beta chains from one sample, sequenced in a study of post-analysis software for immune sequencing data. Their antigens are not known. Study-level points and caveats: TRBV segments more frequent in patients than in controls numbered a few and included TRBV5-6, TRBV5-1 and TRBV20-1.

TCR beta libraries were prepared from cDNA with unique molecular identifiers. TCRdb processed the PCR reads anew with MiXCR; each CDR3 protein has one entry. The sample yields roughly 540,000 distinct CDR3 sequences, around 31% seen once. The sample comprised blood. The source is a girl aged 2-17 years with multiple sclerosis.

This chain links TRBV28 with TRBJ1-2; D remains unclear. Germline CDR1 is MDHEN and CDR2 is SYDVKM. V lost 2 bases and J lost 9, with 19 bases in between. The CDR3 extends over 15 amino acids. As DNA, the CDR3 is TGTGCCAGCAGTTTAGGACTTTCGGGCCCTTTACGCTACACCTTC. The encoded protein is CASSLGLSGPLRYTF.

This clonotype has a handful of counts. The J gene is TRBJ2-3, the V gene TRBV20-1; a weak D match, TRBD2 (5 bases). Germline V lookup: CDR1 DFQATT, CDR2 SNEGSKA (reference sequence). V was pared by 1 base and J by 0 bases, with 11 bases between. This CDR3 is built from 15 residues. This CDR3 is CSARVVATSTDTQYF. For the CDR3, the DNA is TGCAGTGCTAGAGTGGTAGCGACCAGCACAGATACGCAGTATTTT.

The chain carries TRBV20-1 and TRBJ2-3; D gene uncertain. Trimming removed 3 bases from V and 0 bases from J, with 10 bases in between. Germline assignment: CDR1 DFQATT and CDR2 SNEGSKA (reference sequence). This CDR3 region has 14 residues. The CDR3 DNA is TGCAGTGCTAGGTACACCCGAAGCACAGATACGCAGTATTTT. Residues: CSARYTRSTDTQYF.

The chain joins TRBV3-1 to TRBJ2-4; tentatively, D is TRBD1 (5 bases). Germline values: CDR1 LGHDT, CDR2 YNNKEL (reference sequence). The CDR3 runs 16 residues. The V gene lost 0 bases and the J gene lost 6 bases, with 15 bases spanning the gap. The CDR3 DNA follows: TGTGCCAGCAGCCAAGAAATAAGCAGGGCCGGAAACATTCAGTACTTC. This gives the protein CASSQEISRAGNIQYF. Full variable domain (remainder filled in from reference TRBV3-1 and TRBJ2-4): DTAVSQTPKYLVTQMGNDKSIKCEQNLGHDTMYWYKQDSKKFLKIMFSYNNKELIINETVPNRFSPKSPDKAHLNLHINSLELGDSAVYFCASSQEISRAGNIQYFGAGTRLSVL.

This clonotype has only a few counts. The gene calls are TRBV5-6 and TRBJ1-5; D is unresolved. V was shortened by 2 bases and J by 5 bases, with 8 bases between the two germline ends. This CDR3 has 13 residues. Germline values: CDR1 SGHDT, CDR2 YYEEEE. The CDR3, as DNA: TGTGCCAGCAGCTTTGACAATGATCAGCCCCAGCATTTT. Translation: CASSFDNDQPQHF.

This rearrangement joins TRBV5-1 to TRBJ2-1; either TRBD1 or TRBD2 may supply D (5 bases each). Germline CDR1 is SGHRS and CDR2 is YFSETQ. This CDR3 contains 14 residues. V was clipped by 3 bases and J by 10 bases, with 17 bases between them. This chain's CDR3 is CASSWGSGSYEQFF. The CDR3 coding sequence is TGCGCCAGCAGCTGGGGATCAGGGAGCTACGAGCAGTTCTTC.

V is TRBV6-1 and J is TRBJ1-2; D gene unclear. V dropped 2 bases and J dropped 13 bases, with 17 bases sitting between them. Germline V gives CDR1 MNHNS, CDR2 SASEGT. The CDR3 consists of 13 residues. CDR3 sequence: CASSEIDHIAATF. Written as DNA, the CDR3 is TGTGCCAGCAGTGAAATCGACCACATTGCCGCCACCTTC.

The chain joins TRBV11-2 to TRBJ2-4; TRBD1 aligns across 9 bases. The DNA end is more similar to TRBJ2-7, so the J call may be wrong. Germline CDR1 is SGHAT and CDR2 is FQNNGV. The CDR3 is 18 residues long. The CDR3 DNA sequence: TGTGCCAGCAGCTTATCGCTGGGACAGGGACGGTCTGCCTACGAGCAGTACTTC. The encoded protein is CASSLSLGQGRSAYEQYF.

This clonotype was found a few times. This rearrangement joins TRBV4-1 to TRBJ2-5; a weak D match, TRBD2 (6 bases). Trimming pared 0 bases from V and 2 bases from J, leaving 10 bases between. Germline-derived CDR1 and CDR2 are MGHRA and YSYEKL. The CDR3 consists of 15 residues. CDR3 nucleotides: TGCGCCAGCAGCCAAGATAAGGGAGGTCAAGAGACCCAGTACTTC. Amino acid sequence: CASSQDKGGQETQYF.

The table lists this clonotype with a few counts. V and J are TRBV3-1 and TRBJ2-2, with 7 positions matching TRBD2. Germline values: CDR1 LGHDT, CDR2 YNNKEL (reference sequence). The CDR3 is 16 amino acids. V dropped 1 base and J dropped 5; count of bases not matched to a gene: 7. The CDR3, as DNA: TGTGCCAGCAGCCAAGTGAGCGGGATAGGGACCGGGGAGCTGTTTTTT. It translates to CASSQVSGIGTGELFF.

This clonotype has only a few counts. The gene calls are TRBV5-4 and TRBJ2-1, with TRBD2 as a possible D gene (7 bases). V lost 4 bases, J lost 4 bases, and 21 bases lay in between. Germline CDR1 is SGHNT and CDR2 is YYREEE (reference sequence). CDR3 length: 17 residues. In DNA, the CDR3 is TGTGCCAGCAGCGGGGGGGATCCGGGGGCAGGGTACAATGAGCAGTTCTTC. This translates into CASSGGDPGAGYNEQFF.

Comments on this clonotype: In this CDR3 the conserved last residue, phenylalanine or tryptophan, is missing, so a read error is likely. The V and J genes are TRBV20-1 and TRBJ2-7; perhaps TRBD2 as D (5 bases). TRBJ2-5 matches the DNA end more closely, so the J call is doubtful. The CDR3 has 14 residues. Germline CDR1 and CDR2: DFQATT and SNEGSKA (reference sequence). CDR3 amino acids: CSASRGGPGETQYI. The CDR3, as DNA: TGCAGTGCTAGCCGCGGAGGACCGGGGGAGACCCAGTACATC.

J is TRBJ1-1 and V is TRBV29-1, with 9 positions matching TRBD1. The CDR3 has 14 residues. Germline CDR1 reads SQVTM; CDR2 reads ANQGSEA. The V and J ends lost 6 bases and 6 bases, in that order; junction bases with no gene match: 11. The CDR3 protein is CSVGTGLYDAEAFF. CDR3 nucleotide sequence: TGCAGCGTGGGGACAGGGCTATATGACGCTGAAGCTTTCTTT. The variable domain in full, with the rest retrieved from reference TRBV29-1 and TRBJ1-1, is SAVISQKPSRDICQRGTSLTIQCQVDSQVTMMFWYRQQPGQSLTLIATANQGSEATYESGFVIDKFPISRPNLTFSTLTVSNMSPEDSSIYLCSVGTGLYDAEAFFGQGTRLTVV.

The chain is built from TRBV20-1 and TRBJ2-7, with TRBD2 identical over 12 bases. Per the germline V gene, CDR1 is DFQATT and CDR2 is SNEGSKA (reference sequence). This CDR3 is built from 15 residues. Germline trimming cut 0 bases from V and 7 bases from J; bases unmatched to any gene: 7. In nucleotides, the CDR3 is TGCAGTGCTAGAGAGCCTAGCGGGGGGGCGGCGGAGCAGTACTTC. Encoded protein: CSAREPSGGAAEQYF.

V and J are TRBV20-1 and TRBJ2-5; D is possibly TRBD1 (6 bases). Germline CDR1 DFQATT, CDR2 SNEGSKA (reference sequence). V lost 5 bases and J 5 bases, leaving 18 bases between the germline ends. The CDR3 is 14 amino acids. The DNA of the CDR3 is TGCAGTGCTCTTCCAGGACAGAGGTTGGAGACCCAGTACTTC. Translation: CSALPGQRLETQYF.

This clonotype came up a few times. The chain uses TRBV2 and TRBJ2-1; D is ambiguous. The germline V gene has CDR1 SNHLY and CDR2 FYNNEI. Trimming took off 4 bases at V and 5 bases at J, with 3 bases between the two ends. This CDR3 is 11 amino acids long. This chain's CDR3 is CASSGHNEQFF. DNA for the CDR3: TGTGCCAGCAGTGGCCACAATGAGCAGTTCTTC.

As for this clonotype: Its ends do not fully match the called genes, so a read error is possible. The genes are TRBV5-1 and TRBJ1-1; 10 positions match TRBD1. Germline lookup yields CDR1 SGHRS and CDR2 YFSETQ. The CDR3 runs 17 residues. The CDR3 loop reads CASSYGQGVLRNTEAFF. The CDR3 DNA reads TGCGCCAGCAGCTATGGACAGGGGGTGCTAAGGAACACCGAAGCTTTCTTT.

This chain uses TRBV5-1 with TRBJ1-1; no clear D gene. V lost 4 bases to trimming and J lost 3 bases, with 7 bases between them. The CDR3 runs to 12 residues. CDR1 is SGHRS and CDR2 is YFSETQ in the germline V gene. The CDR3 sequence: CASSATDTEAFF. In DNA, the CDR3 is TGCGCCAGCAGCGCCACAGACACTGAAGCTTTCTTT.

This clonotype appeared a few times. The V and J genes are TRBV27 and TRBJ2-1; maybe TRBD2 (6 bases). V lost 2 bases, J lost 12 bases, and 11 bases lay in between. The CDR3 has 12 residues. CDR1 and CDR2 from the germline V gene are MNHEY and SMNVEV (reference sequence). The CDR3 bases are TGTGCCAGCAGTTTAACGGGGGTAGGGCAGTTCTTC. It translates to CASSLTGVGQFF.

This chain uses TRBV5-1 with TRBJ2-1; 9 bases match TRBD2. J gave up 7 bases and V 2 bases, and 10 bases lay outside the gene matches. Germline V lookup: CDR1 SGHRS, CDR2 YFSETQ. There are 16 residues in the CDR3. CDR3 protein: CASSFWGGGAINEQFF. The CDR3 DNA follows: TGCGCCAGCAGCTTTTGGGGCGGGGGGGCGATTAATGAGCAGTTCTTC.